This T cell receptor (beta chain) is drawn from a study of blood T cell repertoires in COVID-19. Study at large: From T cells, B-cell-depleted T cells, or PBMCs came the material, which was cDNA or gDNA.

Per the study methods: Reference gene primer amplification gave estimated nucleated cell counts. The protocol was immunoSEQ multiplex PCR, while the TCRdb copy is restricted to in-frame clones and leaves out a portion. For V, J and clone size, that table is used; D and trimming come from the DNA. The data hold approximately 60,000 clones, with approximately 79% observed a single time. V was clipped by 0 bases and J by 4 bases; unmatched bases: 4. The CDR3 extends over 15 amino acids. The V gene's germline CDR1 is SGHRS and CDR2 YFSETQ. The TCR was taken from a woman older than 75 with active or convalescent COVID-19. The rearrangement links TRBV5-1 to TRBJ2-1; 7 nucleotides line up with TRBD2. Sequences were obtained from peripheral blood. Here the CDR3 reads CASSLALGGYNEQFF. DNA of the CDR3: TGCGCCAGCAGCTTGGCCTTGGGAGGGTACAATGAGCAGTTCTTC.